This TCR beta chain appears in the sequencing data of a study of beta chain features in type 1 diabetes. The study's findings and limits: All four CD4+ subsets of Type 1 diabetes patients contained TCRB CDR3s that were moderately but significantly shorter. Junctions at VDJ sites from type 1 diabetes patients had fewer insertions and more deletions.

This clone was counted ten times or more. The antigen remains undetermined. V dropped 2 bases and J dropped 4 bases, with 9 bases sitting between them. CDR3 length: 14 residues. Germline CDR1 SEHNR, CDR2 FQNEAQ (reference sequence). Sampling consisted of one heparinised blood draw per donor, averaging approximately 120 mL. Reverse transcribing all isolated RNA meant expressed TCRB transcripts were sequenced. Libraries were prepared by immunoSEQ multiplex PCR; TCRdb keeps only in-frame clonotypes and omits some of them. The profile shows some 240,000 clones, roughly a tenth of them singletons. The receptor's source is a man in his late teens or twenties in good health. The gene calls are TRBV7-9 and TRBJ2-1, with D hard to call. The sequenced material came from central memory CD4+ T cells from blood. For the CDR3, the DNA is TGTGCCAGCAGCTTAAGCAGCGTTTACAATGAGCAGTTCTTC. It specifies CASSLSSVYNEQFF.